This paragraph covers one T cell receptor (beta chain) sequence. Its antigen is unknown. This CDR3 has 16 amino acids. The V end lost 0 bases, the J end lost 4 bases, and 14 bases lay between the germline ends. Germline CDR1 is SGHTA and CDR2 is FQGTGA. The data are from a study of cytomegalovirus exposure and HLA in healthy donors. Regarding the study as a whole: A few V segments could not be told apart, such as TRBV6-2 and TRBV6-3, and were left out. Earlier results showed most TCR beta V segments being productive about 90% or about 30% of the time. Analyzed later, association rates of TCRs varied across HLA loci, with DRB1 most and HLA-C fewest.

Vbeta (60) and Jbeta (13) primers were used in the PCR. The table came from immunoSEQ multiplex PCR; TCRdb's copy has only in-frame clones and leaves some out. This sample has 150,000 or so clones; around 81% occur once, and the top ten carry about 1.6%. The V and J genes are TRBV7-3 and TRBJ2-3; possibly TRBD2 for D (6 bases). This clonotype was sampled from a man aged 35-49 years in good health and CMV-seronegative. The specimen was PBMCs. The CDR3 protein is CASSLTSGGSADTQYF. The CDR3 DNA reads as TGTGCCAGCAGCTTAACTAGCGGAGGCTCAGCAGATACGCAGTATTTT.